This T cell receptor (beta chain) was documented in a study of beta chain features in type 1 diabetes. Points from the study as a whole: TCRB CDR3 length was moderately but significantly reduced in all four CD4+ subsets of Type 1 diabetes patients. These data did not resolve whether HLA type affects TCRB rearrangement.

This clone has a handful of counts. The antigen is not known. CDR3 length: 15 amino acids. V was cut by 4 bases and J by 5 bases, with 15 bases left in between. Germline CDR1 MGHRA, CDR2 YSYEKL. Since all of the isolated RNA was reverse transcribed, expressed TCRB transcripts were what got sequenced. Using immunoSEQ multiplex PCR, the repertoire was profiled, and TCRdb retains in-frame clones only, with some absent. Found here are more than 550,000 clones, about 14% of them singletons; the top ten hold less than 0.04%. A CD45RO/CCR7/CD25/CD127/CD95/CD27 panel sorted naive, central memory, regulatory and stem cell-like memory CD4+ cells.

The chain has TRBV4-1 and TRBJ1-5; D possibly corresponds to TRBD1 (5 bases). This TCR was recovered from a man between 18 and 35 years old with type 1 diabetes. Sequencing used naive CD4+ T cells from blood. In DNA, the CDR3 is TGCGCCAGCAGCCTCTTCTCAGGGAATGATCAGCCCCAGCATTTT. Encoded protein: CASSLFSGNDQPQHF.